This T cell receptor beta chain was identified during a study of cytomegalovirus exposure and HLA in healthy donors. Germline-derived CDR1 and CDR2 are SGHAT and FQNNGV. This CDR3 is 15 amino acids long. Deletions cut 1 base from V and 3 bases from J, with 13 bases between. The PCR used 60 Vbeta and 13 Jbeta primers. Assay used: immunoSEQ multiplex PCR; TCRdb lists only in-frame clones, some missing. The top ten clones hold about 2% of a sample with 150,000 to 200,000 clones, around 78% of them seen once. The sequencing sample was made of PBMCs. The sequence was collected from a woman aged 25 to 39 in good health and CMV-seropositive. This sequence joins TRBV11-2 and TRBJ2-7; D is perhaps TRBD2 (5 bases). The CDR3: CASSLGGPRVYEQYF. CDR3 in DNA: TGTGCCAGCAGCTTAGGAGGGCCTCGGGTCTACGAGCAGTACTTC.